Listed here is a single TCR beta chain. These data originate in a study of control samples from healthy donors and cancer patients. V was clipped by 0 bases and J by 3 bases, with 12 bases between them. The CDR3 covers 15 residues. Germline V gene data show CDR1 as SNHLY and CDR2 as FYNNEI. Assay used: immunoSEQ multiplex PCR; TCRdb lists only in-frame clones, some missing. Altogether 150,000 or so clones are present, roughly 93% being singletons, with the ten largest covering around 5.4%. V and J are TRBV2 and TRBJ2-7; D unclear. Sequencing input: blood. The origin of this receptor is a man younger than 35 in good health. As DNA, the CDR3 is TGTGCCAGCAGTGAAGCCGAAGCCTACCTCTACGAGCAGTACTTC. Its translation: CASSEAEAYLYEQYF.